This passage covers 17 T cell receptor beta chains from one sample sequenced in a study of T cell responses to AZD1222 COVID-19 vaccine. The assay was immunoSEQ multiplex PCR, and TCRdb's table has in-frame clones only and misses some. Among 95,000 to 150,000 clones listed, approximately 90% were seen once. This material consisted of peripheral blood, taken on day 0 of AZD1222 vaccination. These receptors were taken from an adult in good health.

V is TRBV28 and J is TRBJ1-5; no clear D gene. Deletions cut 1 base from V and 1 base from J, with 11 bases between. The CDR3 is 16 amino acids. Germline V gives CDR1 MDHEN, CDR2 SYDVKM. In DNA form, the CDR3 reads TGTGCCAGCAGTTTATCGGGGAGCGGGAGCAATCAGCCCCAGCATTTT. Translation gives CASSLSGSGSNQPQHF.

V gene TRBV5-4 combines with J gene TRBJ2-7; D is unresolved. Germline V gives CDR1 SGHNT, CDR2 YYREEE (reference sequence). This CDR3 is 13 amino acids long. The germline V and J ends were trimmed by 4 bases and 2 bases, with 10 bases remaining between them. The CDR3 region has the DNA TGTGCCAGCAGCCGCGGAAGAGCCTACGAGCAGTACTTC. As protein: CASSRGRAYEQYF.

In its sample, this clone was seen once. The conserved phenylalanine or tryptophan normally closing the CDR3 is absent here, so this likely arose from a read error. Because the CDR3's place on the DNA is in doubt, the DNA is left out and the CDR3 is given as listed by TCRdb. The rearrangement uses TRBV21-1 and TRBJ1-1. TRBV21-1 is labeled a pseudogene. The CDR3 spans 10 residues, counting both ends. This CDR3 reads CASSLRRRVK.

V usage is TRBV7-2 and J usage is TRBJ1-1, with D uncertain. Germline V CDR1 and CDR2: SGHTA, FQGNSA. The CDR3 totals 13 residues. V lost 5 bases and J 6 bases, leaving 13 bases between the germline ends. The CDR3 bases are TGTGCCAGCAGCCCGGGAGGGAGATCTGAAGCTTTCTTT. The encoded protein is CASSPGGRSEAFF.

The chain recombines TRBV18 with TRBJ1-3, with D hard to call. This CDR3 has 15 residues. Germline V gives CDR1 KGHSH, CDR2 LQKENI. Trimming stripped 6 bases from V and 0 bases from J, with 12 bases between. CDR3 sequence reads: CASSHSPYSGNTIYF. The DNA for the CDR3 is TGTGCCAGCTCCCACTCCCCTTACTCTGGAAACACCATATATTTT.

This chain joins TRBV7-9 and TRBJ2-7, with TRBD1 identical over 8 bases. The germline CDR1 and CDR2 sequences are SEHNR and FQNEAQ (reference sequence). Germline trimming cut 5 bases from V and 4 bases from J; bases unmatched to any gene: 7. The CDR3 has 14 residues. The CDR3 protein is CASSTGDRPYEQYF. The CDR3 region has the DNA TGTGCCAGCAGCACCGGGGACAGGCCTTACGAGCAGTACTTC.

The V and J genes are TRBV3-1 (or the pseudogene TRBV3-2) and TRBJ2-7; D is perhaps TRBD2 (6 bases). Per the germline V gene, CDR1 is LGHDT and CDR2 is YNNKEL (reference sequence). The CDR3 is 15 amino acids. V was clipped by 1 base and J by 0 bases, with 10 bases between them. The DNA for the CDR3 is TGTGCCAGCAGCCAAGCGGGGGTGGACTCCTACGAGCAGTACTTC. Translated, it gives CASSQAGVDSYEQYF.

The V and J genes are TRBV5-6 and TRBJ1-2, with D possibly matching TRBD1 (5 bases). This CDR3 is 15 amino acids long. The germline gives CDR1 SGHDT, CDR2 YYEEEE. The V and J ends lost 2 bases and 6 bases respectively, with 17 bases between them. The CDR3 DNA reads as TGTGCCAGCAGCTTACCTCGCGGGACTAGAGATGGCTACACCTTC. Translating gives CASSLPRGTRDGYTF.

V is TRBV7-9 and J is TRBJ2-1; possibly TRBD2 for D (6 bases). Trimming stripped 5 bases from V and 10 bases from J, with 15 bases between. CDR3 length: 13 residues. The V gene's germline CDR1 is SEHNR and CDR2 FQNEAQ (reference sequence). This CDR3 reads CASSPSPGLEQFF. CDR3 nucleotide sequence: TGTGCCAGCAGCCCCTCACCCGGACTAGAGCAGTTCTTC.

The rearrangement joins TRBV10-3 to TRBJ1-3; 7 bases agree with TRBD1. Germline V gene data show CDR1 as ENHRY and CDR2 as SYGVKD. V trimming: 3 bases; J trimming: 0 bases; junction bases outside the gene matches: 5. The CDR3 consists of 16 residues. CDR3 sequence (DNA): TGTGCCATCAGTGACACAGGGGTGGGCTCTGGAAACACCATATATTTT. It codes for CAISDTGVGSGNTIYF.

The chain links TRBV5-1 to TRBJ2-7, with D uncertain. Germline CDR1 reads SGHRS; CDR2 reads YFSETQ. Trimming pared 0 bases from V and 4 bases from J, leaving 8 bases between. The CDR3 loop spans 13 amino acids. CDR3 sequence (DNA): TGCGCCAGCAGCTTGGAACAGACTTACGAGCAGTACTTC. It specifies CASSLEQTYEQYF.

The genes are TRBV9 and TRBJ2-5, with 14 bases that match TRBD2. Germline V gene lookup returns CDR1 SGDLS and CDR2 YYNGEE. V lost 4 bases and J lost 2; bases outside the gene matches: 10. The CDR3 is made up of 18 amino acids. Written as DNA, the CDR3 is TGTGCCAGCAGCACCTCCGGGACTAGCGGGGGTCCACAAGAGACCCAGTACTTC. This codes for CASSTSGTSGGPQETQYF.

This chain connects TRBV27 to TRBJ1-2; no definite D call. The CDR3 loop spans 16 amino acids. V was cut by 5 bases and J by 0 bases, with 16 bases left in between. Germline V gives CDR1 MNHEY, CDR2 SMNVEV (reference sequence). The DNA of the CDR3 is TGTGCCAGCAGTCCGGCCTCCGGGATCACTAACTATGGCTACACCTTC. This encodes CASSPASGITNYGYTF.

This chain links TRBV28 with TRBJ2-7, with D unresolved. V lost 3 bases and J 6 bases, leaving 6 bases between the germline ends. The germline CDR1 and CDR2 sequences are MDHEN and SYDVKM. CDR3 length: 11 amino acids. The CDR3 nucleotides read TGTGCCAGCAGTTTTTGGTCCGAGCAGTACTTC. Residues: CASSFWSEQYF.

The rearrangement uses TRBV21-1 and TRBJ2-7; TRBD1, the table's D call, lacks a check against the DNA. TRBV21-1 is classified as a pseudogene. This CDR3 is 13 amino acids long. Here the CDR3 DNA reads TGTGCCAGCGGCACCCAAACAGGGGACGAGCAGTACTTC. Translated, it gives CASGTQTGDEQYF.

The rearrangement joins TRBV7-9 to TRBJ1-2, with 8 bases identical to TRBD1. Germline CDR1 and CDR2: SEHNR and FQNEAQ (reference sequence). The ends lost 4 bases at V and 8 bases at J; junction bases unmatched: 12. CDR3 size: 15 residues. The CDR3: CASSSYQIQGEGYTF. DNA for the CDR3: TGTGCCAGCAGCTCGTACCAGATACAGGGGGAGGGCTACACCTTC.

V and J are TRBV30 and TRBJ1-1; perhaps TRBD1 as D (5 bases). Germline-derived CDR1 and CDR2 are GTSNPN and SVGIG (reference sequence). The V end lost 7 bases, the J end lost 5 bases, and 23 bases lay between the germline ends. The CDR3 length is 15 residues. DNA of the CDR3: TGTGCCTCCACTCGGCAGGGCCGAAGAATAACTGAAGCTTTCTTT. It translates to CASTRQGRRITEAFF.